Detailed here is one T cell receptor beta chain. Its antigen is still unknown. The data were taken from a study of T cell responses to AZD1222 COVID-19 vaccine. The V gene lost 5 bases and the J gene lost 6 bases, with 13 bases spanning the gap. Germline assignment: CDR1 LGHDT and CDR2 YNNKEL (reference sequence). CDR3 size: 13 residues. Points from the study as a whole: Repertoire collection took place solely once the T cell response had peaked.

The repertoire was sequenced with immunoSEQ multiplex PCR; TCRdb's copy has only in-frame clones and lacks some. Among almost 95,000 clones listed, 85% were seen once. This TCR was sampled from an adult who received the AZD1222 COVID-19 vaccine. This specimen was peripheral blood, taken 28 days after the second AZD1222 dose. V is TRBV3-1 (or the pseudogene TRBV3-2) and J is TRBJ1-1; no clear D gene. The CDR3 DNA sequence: TGTGCCAGCAGCGCAACCGGGTGGGCTGAAGCTTTCTTT. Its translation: CASSATGWAEAFF.